A selection of T cell receptor beta chains follows, all from one sample in a study of cytomegalovirus exposure and HLA in healthy donors. Assay: immunoSEQ multiplex PCR; the TCRdb copy retains only in-frame clones and omits some. The sample has around 190,000 clones, 75% to 85% seen once; the top ten hold under 1.5%. Material for sequencing was PBMCs. These receptors originate from a girl aged 2-10 years in good health and CMV-seropositive. CDR3s include the opening cysteine and the closing phenylalanine or tryptophan. D genes are given only for firm matches.

NA	TRBV28	TRBJ1-1	CASVQGAGMTEAFF	TGTGCCAGCGTACAGGGCGCCGGGATGACTGAAGCTTTCTTT
NA	TRBV6-1	TRBJ1-2	CASSGRGTNYGYTF	TGTGCCAGCAGTGGCCGGGGAACTAACTATGGCTACACCTTC
NA	TRBV10-3	TRBJ1-4	CAISDQTENEKLFF	TGTGCCATCAGTGACCAGACAGAGAATGAAAAACTGTTTTTT
NA	TRBV25-1	TRBJ2-5	CASSESRLVEETQYF	TGTGCCAGCAGTGAATCGAGACTAGTTGAAGAGACCCAGTACTTC
NA	TRBV12-5	TRBJ2-7	CASGNGLQPRQYF	TGTGCTAGTGGCAATGGGCTGCAACCCAGGCAGTACTTC
NA	TRBV2	TRBJ1-1	CASRTVNTEAFF	TGTGCCAGCAGGACTGTGAACACTGAAGCTTTCTTT
TRBD2	TRBV7-9	TRBJ2-3	CASSVTSGGTDTQYF	TGTGCCAGCAGCGTTACTAGCGGAGGGACAGATACGCAGTATTTT
TRBD1	TRBV9	TRBJ2-3	CASSAPGQGTGTDTQYF	TGTGCCAGCAGCGCCCCGGGACAGGGGACGGGAACAGATACGCAGTATTTT
NA	TRBV11-3	TRBJ1-1	CASSLGGVGNEAFF	TGTGCCAGCAGCTTAGGGGGGGTTGGGAATGAAGCTTTCTTT
NA	TRBV10-3	TRBJ1-2	CAISGDGFNYGYTF	TGTGCCATCAGTGGTGACGGGTTTAACTATGGCTACACCTTC
TRBD1	TRBV27	TRBJ1-2	CASSPTGEHGYTF	TGTGCCAGCAGTCCCACAGGGGAACATGGCTACACCTTC
TRBD1	TRBV5-8	TRBJ1-5	CASSKGQVTNQPQHF	TGTGCCAGCAGCAAGGGACAGGTAACCAATCAGCCCCAGCATTTT
NA	TRBV5-1	TRBJ2-3	CASSYYTSSADTQYF	TGCGCCAGCAGCTACTACACCTCGTCCGCAGATACGCAGTATTTT